The 20 T cell receptor beta chains below come from one sample, sequenced in a study of T cell repertoires in cytomegalovirus infection. One entry per CDR3 protein, called by TCRdb with MiXCR from the reads. The sample has roughly 120,000 distinct CDR3 sequences, roughly a third seen once. Their antigens remain unidentified. Sequencing used CD8+ T cells from cultured PBMCs, obtained from culture after CMV antigen stimulation. The receptors come from a human donor in good health (CMV status not recorded). Some clones in this sample may be carry-over from other donors' samples.

The rearrangement joins TRBV11-3 to TRBJ2-2; 8 bases agree with TRBD1. The germline gives CDR1 SGHNT, CDR2 YENEEA. The CDR3 loop spans 18 amino acids. V shed 0 bases and J 1 base; nucleotides not matched to a gene: 7. This chain's CDR3 is CASSLDRLGQENTGELFF. CDR3 nucleotide sequence: TGTGCCAGCAGCTTAGATCGTCTGGGACAGGAGAACACCGGGGAGCTGTTTTTT.

The chain links TRBV5-4 to TRBJ2-7, with 10 bases lining up with TRBD2. Per germline, CDR1 SGHNT and CDR2 YYREEE (reference sequence). Trimming at V came to 4 bases and at J to 2 bases, leaving 6 bases not matched to a gene. CDR3 size: 15 residues. CDR3 nucleotide sequence: TGTGCCAGCAGCGCCGGGACTAGCGAGCCCTACGAGCAGTACTTC. Translating gives CASSAGTSEPYEQYF.

J is TRBJ2-5 and V is TRBV27; 13 bases are shared with TRBD2. The V segment lost 6 bases and the J segment 5 bases; nucleotides outside the gene matches: 9. Germline V gene lookup returns CDR1 MNHEY and CDR2 SMNVEV (reference sequence). The CDR3 totals 16 residues. CDR3 residues: CASRSLAGGPRETQYF. In DNA form, the CDR3 reads TGTGCCAGCAGATCACTAGCGGGGGGGCCCCGGGAGACCCAGTACTTC.

This clonotype was detected ten times or more. The rearrangement uses TRBV7-9 and TRBJ1-2; D is possibly TRBD1 (5 bases). The CDR3 runs to 17 residues. The germline V gene has CDR1 SEHNR and CDR2 FQNEAQ (reference sequence). Trimming shortened V by 1 base and J by 2 bases, and 17 bases separated the two germline ends. The DNA of the CDR3 is TGTGCCAGCAGCTTAGTGCCCACCGTCTGGGGGAACTATGGCTACACCTTC. It is translated as CASSLVPTVWGNYGYTF.

In its sample, this clonotype was seen a few times. This chain joins TRBV6-5 and TRBJ2-7; weak D call: TRBD1 (5 bases). The CDR3 loop spans 14 amino acids. Trimming cost V 2 bases and J 3 bases, with 11 bases left between them. CDR1 and CDR2 (germline): MNHEY, SVGAGI. For the CDR3, the DNA is TGTGCCAGCAGTTACGGGGCATCTTACTACGAGCAGTACTTC. Its protein is CASSYGASYYEQYF.

This clonotype was seen a handful of times. V usage is TRBV7-9 and J usage is TRBJ1-1; no clear D gene. In germline, CDR1 is SEHNR, CDR2 FQNEAQ (reference sequence). The V end lost 10 bases, the J end lost 0 bases, and 12 bases lay between the germline ends. The CDR3 consists of 13 residues. The CDR3 spells CATRGYLNTEAFF. The CDR3 nucleotides are TGTGCCACACGCGGATACTTGAACACTGAAGCTTTCTTT.

The chain joins TRBV6-5 to TRBJ1-6; D call uncertain. Trimming removed 3 bases at V and 2 bases at J, with 8 bases between. Germline CDR1 and CDR2: MNHEY and SVGAGI. This CDR3 comprises 15 residues. The CDR3 protein is CASSYVRTYNSPLHF. DNA for the CDR3: TGTGCCAGCAGTTATGTGCGGACCTATAATTCACCCCTCCACTTT.

The chain carries TRBV6-5 and TRBJ1-1, with 7 bases aligning to TRBD1. CDR1 MNHEY and CDR2 SVGAGI come from the germline V gene. V lost 7 bases to trimming and J lost 3 bases; unmatched junction nucleotides: 17. The CDR3 contains 17 residues. The CDR3 coding sequence is TGTGCCAGCACCGAAGGCCCCACAGGGGAGGGGGACACTGAAGCTTTCTTT. Protein product: CASTEGPTGEGDTEAFF.

J is TRBJ2-2 and V is TRBV4-1; a possible D gene is TRBD1 (6 bases). The CDR3 sequence is 17 residues long. The V gene's germline CDR1 is MGHRA and CDR2 YSYEKL. V gave up 1 base and J gave up 1 base, with 13 bases separating them. The CDR3 region has the DNA TGCGCCAGCAGCCAAGGGACGACAGGAATGAACACCGGGGAGCTGTTTTTT. Protein: CASSQGTTGMNTGELFF.

The V and J genes are TRBV19 and TRBJ2-1; 7 bases are shared with TRBD1. Germline CDR1 and CDR2: LNHDA and SQIVND (reference sequence). The length of the CDR3 is 13 residues. Unmatched junction bases numbered 8, after V lost 7 bases and J lost 8 bases. CDR3: CASTGQVFDEQFF. The CDR3 DNA sequence: TGTGCCAGTACTGGACAGGTCTTCGATGAGCAGTTCTTC. The whole variable domain, filled in from reference TRBV19 and TRBJ2-1, reads DGGITQSPKYLFRKEGQNVTLSCEQNLNHDAMYWYRQDPGQGLRLIYYSQIVNDFQKGDIAEGYSVSREKKESFPLTVTSAQKNPTAFYLCASTGQVFDEQFFGPGTRLTVL.

This clonotype was counted between two and nine times. The chain carries TRBV4-1 and TRBJ1-5; possibly TRBD1 for D (6 bases). The V end lost 0 bases, the J end lost 2 bases, and 14 bases lay between the germline ends. This CDR3 has 17 amino acids. Germline V gene data show CDR1 as MGHRA and CDR2 as YSYEKL. CDR3: CASSQEGGGGGNQPQHF. The CDR3 region has the DNA TGCGCCAGCAGCCAAGAGGGAGGGGGAGGCGGCAATCAGCCCCAGCATTTT.

The rearrangement uses TRBV29-1 and TRBJ2-7; D possibly corresponds to TRBD2 (6 bases). CDR1 SQVTM and CDR2 ANQGSEA come from the germline V gene. The V end lost 3 bases, the J end lost 0 bases, and 12 bases lay between the germline ends. The CDR3 loop spans 14 amino acids. This CDR3 reads CSVDQAGSSYEQYF. The DNA for the CDR3 is TGCAGCGTTGATCAGGCGGGGAGCTCCTACGAGCAGTACTTC.

V and J are TRBV15 and TRBJ2-7, with D perhaps TRBD2 (6 bases). CDR3 length equals 15 residues. Trimming shortened V by 2 bases and J by 3 bases, and 14 bases separated the two germline ends. CDR1 is LNHNV, CDR2 YYDKDF, per germline (reference sequence). The CDR3: CATSRSAEGIYEQYF. DNA for the CDR3: TGTGCCACCAGCAGATCCGCGGAGGGAATCTACGAGCAGTACTTC.

The genes are TRBV7-3 and TRBJ2-1, with 7 bases matching TRBD1. The germline gives CDR1 SGHTA, CDR2 FQGTGA. This CDR3 is built from 16 residues. V lost 5 bases to trimming and J lost 6 bases; unmatched junction nucleotides: 13. The CDR3 reads CASSTPKGGQSNEQFF. The CDR3 DNA follows: TGTGCCAGCAGCACCCCAAAAGGGGGACAGTCCAATGAGCAGTTCTTC.

This chain connects TRBV6-5 to TRBJ2-2; D is perhaps TRBD2 (6 bases). V shed 2 bases and J shed 4 bases, with 11 bases lying between them. This CDR3 contains 15 residues. In germline, CDR1 is MNHEY, CDR2 SVGAGI. The CDR3 sequence: CASSYLTRGTGELFF. For the CDR3, the DNA is TGTGCCAGCAGTTACCTGACTAGGGGCACCGGGGAGCTGTTTTTT.

In the case of this clonotype: The junction departs from the called germline gene at one end, perhaps through a read error. The genes are TRBV2 and TRBJ2-3; 10 nucleotides agree with TRBD2. Germline CDR1 and CDR2: SNHLY and FYNNEI. The CDR3 spans 14 residues. This chain's CDR3 is CASREAGGLDTQYF. The CDR3 DNA follows: TGTGCCAGCAGAGAAGCGGGGGGGCTGGATACGCAGTATTTT.

The table lists this clonotype with a few counts. The V and J genes are TRBV7-2 and TRBJ2-5; 7 nucleotides agree with TRBD2. The CDR3 runs 14 residues. The J segment lost 7 bases and the V segment lost 0 bases, leaving 5 bases of the junction unmatched. The germline gives CDR1 SGHTA, CDR2 FQGNSA. CDR3 region: CASSLALSGGTQYF. The CDR3 nucleotides read TGTGCCAGCAGCTTAGCTCTATCGGGGGGGACCCAGTACTTC. The complete variable domain, with remaining parts taken from reference TRBV7-2 and TRBJ2-5, reads GAGVSQSPSNKVTEKGKDVELRCDPISGHTALYWYRQSLGQGLEFLIYFQGNSAPDKSGLPSDRFSAERTGGSVSTLTIQRTQQEDSAVYLCASSLALSGGTQYFGPGTRLLVL.

The chain has TRBV11-2 and TRBJ2-1; D is undetermined. CDR1 is SGHAT and CDR2 is FQNNGV in the germline V gene. Trimming left V 2 bases short and J 6 bases short, with 2 bases between. The CDR3 is 11 amino acids. The CDR3 DNA follows: TGTGCCAGCAGCTTAATCAATGAGCAGTTCTTC. Translation: CASSLINEQFF.

This clonotype was observed a handful of times. The chain links TRBV7-8 to TRBJ2-2; D remains ambiguous. Deletions cut 0 bases from V and 0 bases from J, with 8 bases between. This CDR3 has 16 amino acids. CDR1 and CDR2 (germline): SGHVS, FQNEAQ. DNA of the CDR3: TGTGCCAGCAGCTTAGCTGGCGCTTCGAACACCGGGGAGCTGTTTTTT. This gives the protein CASSLAGASNTGELFF.

This chain uses TRBV20-1 with TRBJ1-5; D uncertain. The CDR3 has 13 residues. The germline gives CDR1 DFQATT, CDR2 SNEGSKA (reference sequence). The V gene lost 0 bases and the J gene lost 6 bases, with 9 bases spanning the gap. In DNA form, the CDR3 reads TGCAGTGCTAGAGAGTCCCGGGGTCAGCCCCAGCATTTT. Translated: CSARESRGQPQHF.